These T cell receptor beta chains were read from a single sample in a study of CXCR3 chemokines and chemotherapy response in bladder cancer. TCRdb independently ran MiXCR on the PCR reads; one entry per CDR3 protein. The table has approximately 8,300 distinct CDR3 sequences, 20% to 25% seen once; the top ten hold around 8.1%. Collection took place from a patient whose treatment included neoadjuvant chemotherapy. Receptors originate from a human donor with bladder cancer that did not respond to neoadjuvant chemotherapy. CDR3s include the opening cysteine and the closing phenylalanine or tryptophan. D genes are given only for firm matches. Size is omitted from some rows. Given values are once, few, many or a class for expanded clones.

TRBJ2-2,many,TRBD2,TRBV6-5,TGTGCCAGCAGTTTGGGACTAGCGGGGGGGCAGGTCACCGGGGAGCTGTTTTTT,CASSLGLAGGQVTGELFF
TRBJ1-1,few,.,TRBV2,TGTGCCAGCAGAGGACTTCAGGGAGACACTGAAGCTTTCTTT,CASRGLQGDTEAFF
TRBJ2-1,.,.,TRBV19,TGTGCCAGTAGTGGGGCGGGGGCGGAGCAGTTCTTC,CASSGAGAEQFF
TRBJ1-4,many,TRBD1,TRBV27,TGTGCCAGCAGTTTCACAGGGGGCTTAGGAACTAATGAAAAACTGTTTTTT,CASSFTGGLGTNEKLFF
TRBJ1-2,medium-sized,.,TRBV19,TGTGCCAGTACCCAGGGAGCGTATGGCTACACCTTC,CASTQGAYGYTF
TRBJ1-1,many,TRBD1,TRBV2,TGTGCCAGCAGCGGACAGGCTGACACTGAAGCTTTCTTT,CASSGQADTEAFF
TRBJ2-7,many,.,TRBV7-2,TGTGCCAGCAGCTTAGTCGCCAGAGCCTACGAGCAGTACTTC,CASSLVARAYEQYF
TRBJ1-2,many,.,TRBV12-3/TRBV12-4,TGTGCCAGCAGTAAAATCCAGGTTGATGGCTACACCTTC,CASSKIQVDGYTF
TRBJ2-7,many,.,TRBV6-2/TRBV6-3,TGTGCCAGCACCCGGGGGCACTCAGCCGTCTACGAGCAGTACTTC,CASTRGHSAVYEQYF
TRBJ2-3,medium-sized,.,TRBV5-6,TGTGCCAGCAGCTTGCGGGGCACAGATACGCAGTATTTT,CASSLRGTDTQYF
TRBJ2-3,once,.,TRBV7-2,TGTGCCAGCAGTTGGGGGGCGAGGCGGGGAGATACGCAGTATTTT,CASSWGARRGDTQYF
TRBJ2-7,many,TRBD1,TRBV5-5,TGTGCCAGCAGCCAGGGACAGGGAAGCTCCTACGAGCAGTACTTC,CASSQGQGSSYEQYF
TRBJ1-2,medium-sized,TRBD1,TRBV13,TGTGCCAGCAGCTTAGGGACAGGGGGTAATGGCTACACCTTC,CASSLGTGGNGYTF
TRBJ1-1,many,.,TRBV20-1,TGCAGTGCTAGAGGGGACGCGAACACTGAAGCTTTCTTT,CSARGDANTEAFF
TRBJ1-3,.,.,TRBV7-2,.,CASSQVGLDLYNEQFFGPGNTIYF
TRBJ2-5,many,.,TRBV6-2/TRBV6-3,TGTGCCAGCAACCTCGACCCCCTCATCGAGACCCAGTACTTC,CASNLDPLIETQYF
TRBJ2-3,.,.,TRBV20-1,TGCAGTGCTAGAGATAGGCAGCATAGCACAGATACGCAGTATTTT,CSARDRQHSTDTQYF
TRBJ1-6,.,.,TRBV4-3,TGCGCCAGCAGCCAAGCCTCGGGGGGGCTTTTAGATTCACCCCTCCACTTT,CASSQASGGLLDSPLHF
TRBJ2-1,many,.,TRBV12-3/TRBV12-4,TGTGCCAGCAGGAGGTCAAGGTCCTACAATGAGCAGTTCTTC,CASRRSRSYNEQFF
TRBJ2-3,many,.,TRBV20-1,TGCAGTCACCGGCAAGGGGGGAGCACAGATACGCAGTATTTT,CSHRQGGSTDTQYF
TRBJ1-2,many,TRBD1,TRBV7-2,TGTGCCAGCGGAAAACAGGGGGCTAACTATGGCTACACCTTC,CASGKQGANYGYTF
TRBJ2-1,medium-sized,.,TRBV7-3,TGTGCCAGCAGCTTTCTGGGAGACAATGAGCAGTTCTTC,CASSFLGDNEQFF
TRBJ2-1,many,.,TRBV14,TGTGCCAGCAGCCCAGCAGGGGCCTCCTACAATGAGCAGTTCTTC,CASSPAGASYNEQFF
TRBJ1-1,many,.,TRBV5-6,TGTGCCAGCAGCCTGGGGTTCGTGAACACTGAAGCTTTCTTT,CASSLGFVNTEAFF
TRBJ1-2,large,.,TRBV6-6,TGTGCCAGCACTATACTAGACGGGCGAAATAACTATGGCTACACCTTC,CASTILDGRNNYGYTF
TRBJ1-1,many,.,TRBV30,TGTGCCTGGAGGAAAGTTGGGTCCCCCACTGAAGCTTTCTTT,CAWRKVGSPTEAFF
TRBJ2-1,.,TRBD2,TRBV6-2/TRBV6-3,TGTGCCAGTCGCCCCGGGGGGGCCTACAATGAGCAGTTCTTC,CASRPGGAYNEQFF
TRBJ2-5,many,TRBD2,TRBV20-1,TGCAGTGCTGAGGGACTAGCGGGGGCTTCGGGGGAGACCCAGTACTTC,CSAEGLAGASGETQYF
TRBJ1-6,few,.,TRBV20-1,TGCAGCGACAGAGGGACGGAGAGCTCCTATAATTCACCCCTCCACTTT,CSDRGTESSYNSPLHF
TRBJ2-1,many,.,TRBV12-3/TRBV12-4,TGTGCCAGCAGTTTCCGACCCAATGAGCAGTTCTTC,CASSFRPNEQFF
TRBJ1-6,medium-sized,.,TRBV7-2,TGTGCCAGCAAACGGGTTTTAGGTGAATCACCCCTCCACTTT,CASKRVLGESPLHF
TRBJ1-1,.,TRBD1,TRBV5-6,TGTGCCAGCAGGGGGGGGACAGGGTTGATGAACACTGAAGCTTTCTTT,CASRGGTGLMNTEAFF
TRBJ1-4,many,.,TRBV18,TGTGCCAGCTCACCAGGAGGGGGAGCTGAAAAACTGTTTTTT,CASSPGGGAEKLFF
TRBJ2-1,many,TRBD2,TRBV16,TGTGCCAGCAGCCTAGCAAGCGGGGGATACAATGAGCAGTTCTTC,CASSLASGGYNEQFF
TRBJ2-7,many,TRBD1,TRBV6-2/TRBV6-3,TGTGCCAGCAGTTACACGCTGAGGGGACAGACAACCTACGAGCAGTACTTC,CASSYTLRGQTTYEQYF
TRBJ1-1,medium-sized,TRBD1,TRBV15,TGTGCCACCAGCAGGAGGGACAGCGAAGCTTTCTTT,CATSRRDSEAFF
TRBJ2-5,.,TRBD2,TRBV5-3,TGTGCCAGAAGGGGTGAGGTAGCGGGGGCCCGACCCCATTGTACCCAGTACTTC,CARRGEVAGARPHCTQYF
TRBJ1-2,many,.,TRBV29-1,TGCAGCGTTGCTTCGCAGGCCTATGGCTACACCTTC,CSVASQAYGYTF
TRBJ1-2,many,.,TRBV4-1,TGCGCCAGCAGCCAAGACCAGGGACGGTGGTTTGGCTACACCTTC,CASSQDQGRWFGYTF
TRBJ2-5,many,TRBD2,TRBV7-2,TGTGCCAGCAGCCGCAGTGGGGCGGGGGGGGTAGAGACCCAGTACTTC,CASSRSGAGGVETQYF
TRBJ2-3,medium-sized,.,TRBV29-1,TGCAGCGTGACAGAGATCGCCAGCACAGATACGCAGTATTTT,CSVTEIASTDTQYF
TRBJ1-5,.,.,TRBV20-1,TGCAGCCTCAGGGAGGGGTTCAATCAGCCCCAGCATTTT,CSLREGFNQPQHF
TRBJ2-1,.,TRBD2,TRBV5-4,TGTGCCAGCAGCACGGGACTAGCGGGGGGGAATGAGCAGTTCTTC,CASSTGLAGGNEQFF
TRBJ1-4,many,.,TRBV6-5,TGTGCCAGCAGTTACTCCTTACAGGGAGATGAAAAACTGTTTTTT,CASSYSLQGDEKLFF
TRBJ1-2,medium-sized,.,TRBV27,TGTGCCAGCATGGGGGCCAGCTATGGCTACACCTTC,CASMGASYGYTF
TRBJ2-7,many,TRBD1,TRBV5-5,TGTGCCAGCAGCCCCCGGACAGGGTTAAACTACGAGCAGTACTTC,CASSPRTGLNYEQYF
TRBJ1-5,many,TRBD1,TRBV19,TGTGCCATTCCCCCCGGGAGGGGGCGTAAAGACAATCAGCCCCAGCATTTT,CAIPPGRGRKDNQPQHF
TRBJ2-5,medium-sized,.,TRBV19,TGTGCCAGTTGTCCCACCAGGGGGGCTCAAGAGACCCAGTACTTC,CASCPTRGAQETQYF
TRBJ2-1,many,.,TRBV12-3/TRBV12-4,TGTGCCAGCAGTCCTAGGGTCTCCCTCTCCTACAATGAGCAGTTCTTC,CASSPRVSLSYNEQFF
TRBJ2-2,.,TRBD1,TRBV6-5,TGTGCCAGCAGTTACGGACAGGGGGCCGGGGAGCTGTTTTTT,CASSYGQGAGELFF
TRBJ2-7,medium-sized,TRBD1,TRBV6-6,TGTGCCAGCAGATCCGACAGGGACGAGCAGTACTTC,CASRSDRDEQYF
TRBJ2-1,medium-sized,TRBD1,TRBV7-2,TGTGCCAGCAGCTCGGACAGGAGCTCCTACAATGAGCAGTTCTTC,CASSSDRSSYNEQFF
TRBJ2-3,medium-sized,.,TRBV5-6,TGTGCCAGCAGCTTGGCCACAGATACGCAGTATTTT,CASSLATDTQYF
TRBJ2-3,medium-sized,.,TRBV7-2,TGTGCCAGCTCCCCCGGACTGGGTACAACCCTTAATACGCAGTATTTT,CASSPGLGTTLNTQYF
TRBJ2-1,few,TRBD2,TRBV2,TGTGCCGTTGCTAGCGGGTGGGGTTACAATGAGCAGTTCTTC,CAVASGWGYNEQFF
TRBJ2-1,.,TRBD2,TRBV6-6,TGTGCCAGCAGACCCCGGGGGACGCTCGGGGGGGATGAGCAGTTCTTC,CASRPRGTLGGDEQFF
TRBJ1-5,many,.,TRBV20-1,TGCAGTGCCCCCCTGGGGGGGCCCCAGCATTTT,CSAPLGGPQHF
TRBJ2-3,medium-sized,TRBD1,TRBV7-2,TGTGCCAGCAGCTTAGGAGGGACAGTCGCAAGGGATACGCAGTATTTT,CASSLGGTVARDTQYF
TRBJ1-6,many,.,TRBV9,TGTGCCAGCAGCGTAGATTCGGGGGGGACTAATTCACCCCTCCACTTT,CASSVDSGGTNSPLHF
TRBJ1-1,medium-sized,.,TRBV7-2,TGTGCCAGCAGCTTACTAGTGAACACTGAAGCTTTCTTT,CASSLLVNTEAFF